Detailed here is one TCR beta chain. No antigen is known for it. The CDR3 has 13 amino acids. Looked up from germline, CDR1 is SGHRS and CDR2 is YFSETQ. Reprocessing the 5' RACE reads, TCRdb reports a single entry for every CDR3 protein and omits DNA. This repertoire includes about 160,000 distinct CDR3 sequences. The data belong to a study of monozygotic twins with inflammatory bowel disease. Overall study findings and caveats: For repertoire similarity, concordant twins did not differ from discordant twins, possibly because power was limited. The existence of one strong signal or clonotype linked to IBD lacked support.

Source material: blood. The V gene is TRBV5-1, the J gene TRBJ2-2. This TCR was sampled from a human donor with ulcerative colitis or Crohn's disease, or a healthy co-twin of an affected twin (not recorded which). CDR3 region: CASSLDGAGELFF. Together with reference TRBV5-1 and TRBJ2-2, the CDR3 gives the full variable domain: KAGVTQTPRYLIKTRGQQVTLSCSPISGHRSVSWYQQTPGQGLQFLFEYFSETQRNKGNFPGRFSGRQFSNSRSEMNVSTLELGDSALYLCASSLDGAGELFFGEGSRLTVL.